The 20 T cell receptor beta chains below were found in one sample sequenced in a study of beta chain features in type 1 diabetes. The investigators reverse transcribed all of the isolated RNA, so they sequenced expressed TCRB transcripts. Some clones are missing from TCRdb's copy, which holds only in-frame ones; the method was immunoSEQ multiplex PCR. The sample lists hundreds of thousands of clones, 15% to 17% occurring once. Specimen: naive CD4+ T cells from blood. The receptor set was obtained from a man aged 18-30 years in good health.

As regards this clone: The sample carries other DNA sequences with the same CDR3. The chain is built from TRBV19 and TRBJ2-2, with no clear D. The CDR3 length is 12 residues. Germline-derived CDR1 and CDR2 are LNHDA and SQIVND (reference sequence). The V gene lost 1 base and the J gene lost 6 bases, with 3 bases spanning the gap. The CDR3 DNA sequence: TGTGCCAGTAGTATAGGGCCCGGGGAGCTGTTTTTT. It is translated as CASSIGPGELFF.

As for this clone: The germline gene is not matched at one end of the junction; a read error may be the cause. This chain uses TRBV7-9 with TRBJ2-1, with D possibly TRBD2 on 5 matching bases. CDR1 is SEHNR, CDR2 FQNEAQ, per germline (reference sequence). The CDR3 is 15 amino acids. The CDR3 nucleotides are TGCGCCAGCAGCCAAGGACTTCGGACCGACAATGAGCAGTTCTTC. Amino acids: CASSQGLRTDNEQFF.

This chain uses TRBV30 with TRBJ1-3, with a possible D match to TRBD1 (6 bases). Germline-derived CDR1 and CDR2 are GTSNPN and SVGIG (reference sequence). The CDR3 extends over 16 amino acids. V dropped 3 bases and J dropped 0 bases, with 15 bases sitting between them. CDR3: CAWRRGDVVSGNTIYF. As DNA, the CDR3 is TGTGCCTGGAGGAGGGGGGACGTCGTCTCTGGAAACACCATATATTTT.

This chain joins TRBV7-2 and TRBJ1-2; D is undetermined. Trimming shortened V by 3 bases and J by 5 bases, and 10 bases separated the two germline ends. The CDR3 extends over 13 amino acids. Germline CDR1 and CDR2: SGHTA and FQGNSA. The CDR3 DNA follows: TGTGCCAGCAGCTTTTCGAAGGGATATGGCTACACCTTC. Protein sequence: CASSFSKGYGYTF.

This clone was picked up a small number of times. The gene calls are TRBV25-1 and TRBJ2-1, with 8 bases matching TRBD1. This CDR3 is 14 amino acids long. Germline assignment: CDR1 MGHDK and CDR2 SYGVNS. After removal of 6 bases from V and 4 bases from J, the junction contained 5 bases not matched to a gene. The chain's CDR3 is CASRQGEFYNEQFF. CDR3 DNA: TGTGCCAGCAGACAGGGGGAATTTTACAATGAGCAGTTCTTC.

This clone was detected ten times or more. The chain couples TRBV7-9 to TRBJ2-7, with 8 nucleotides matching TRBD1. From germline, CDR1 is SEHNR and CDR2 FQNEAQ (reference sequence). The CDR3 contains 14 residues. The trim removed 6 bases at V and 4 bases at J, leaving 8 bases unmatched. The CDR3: CASRETGAPYEQYF. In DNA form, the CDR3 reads TGTGCCAGCAGGGAGACAGGGGCACCTTACGAGCAGTACTTC.

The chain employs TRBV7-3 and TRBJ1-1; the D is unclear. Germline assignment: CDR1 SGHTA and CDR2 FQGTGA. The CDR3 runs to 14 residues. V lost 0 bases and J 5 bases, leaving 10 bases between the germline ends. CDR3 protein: CASSLTRVSTEAFF. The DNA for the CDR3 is TGTGCCAGCAGCTTAACCAGAGTTAGTACTGAAGCTTTCTTT.

CDR3 nucleotide sequence: TGTGCCAGCAGCCTCCGGGCCCTAGTTCCCACTGAGCAGTTCTTC. It yields the protein CASSLRALVPTEQFF. The chain recombines TRBV6-5 with TRBJ2-1; no clear D. CDR1 and CDR2 from the germline V gene are MNHEY and SVGAGI. There are 15 residues in the CDR3. The ends were cut back, 6 bases at V and 9 bases at J, with 21 bases in the middle.

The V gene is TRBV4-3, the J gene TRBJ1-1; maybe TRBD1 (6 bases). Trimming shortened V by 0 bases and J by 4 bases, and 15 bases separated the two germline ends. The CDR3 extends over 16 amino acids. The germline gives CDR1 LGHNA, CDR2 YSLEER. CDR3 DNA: TGCGCCAGCAGCCAAGAAGCCCGGGGGCGGTTCACTGAAGCTTTCTTT. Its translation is CASSQEARGRFTEAFF.

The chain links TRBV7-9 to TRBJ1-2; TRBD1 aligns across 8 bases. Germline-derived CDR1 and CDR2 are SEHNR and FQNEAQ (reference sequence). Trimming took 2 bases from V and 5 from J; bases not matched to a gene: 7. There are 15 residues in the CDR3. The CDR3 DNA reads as TGTGCCAGCAGCTTAAGCGGGCAGGGGGCGTATGGCTACACCTTC. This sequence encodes CASSLSGQGAYGYTF.

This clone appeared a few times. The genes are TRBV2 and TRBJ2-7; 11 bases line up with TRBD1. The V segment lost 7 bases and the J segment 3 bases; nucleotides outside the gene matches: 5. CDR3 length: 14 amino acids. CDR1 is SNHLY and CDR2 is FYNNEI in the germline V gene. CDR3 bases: TGTGCCAGCAACTCCGGGACAGGGGGCTACGAGCAGTACTTC. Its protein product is CASNSGTGGYEQYF.

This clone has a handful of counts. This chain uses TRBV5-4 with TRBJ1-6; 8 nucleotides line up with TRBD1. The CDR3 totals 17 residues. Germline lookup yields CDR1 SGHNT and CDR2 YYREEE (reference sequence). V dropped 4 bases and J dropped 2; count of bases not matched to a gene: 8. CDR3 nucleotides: TGTGCCAGCAGCGGCGCTGGACAGGGTACCTATAATTCACCCCTCCACTTT. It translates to CASSGAGQGTYNSPLHF.

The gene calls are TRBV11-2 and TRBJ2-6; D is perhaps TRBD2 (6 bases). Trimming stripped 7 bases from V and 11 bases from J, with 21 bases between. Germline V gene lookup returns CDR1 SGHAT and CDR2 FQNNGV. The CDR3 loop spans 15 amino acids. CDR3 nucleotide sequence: TGTGCCAGCACCCGGCCTAGGGAGGACCCAGACGTCCTGACTTTC. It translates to CASTRPREDPDVLTF.

CDR3 DNA sequence: TGTGCCAGCAGCGCGCGCAGGGGGCGCGGGACTGAAGCTTTCTTT. Its protein product is CASSARRGRGTEAFF. The chain combines TRBV7-6 with TRBJ1-1; 8 positions match TRBD1. This CDR3 has 15 amino acids. Germline CDR1 and CDR2: SGHVS and FNYEAQ. The trim removed 5 bases at V and 5 bases at J, leaving 10 bases unmatched.

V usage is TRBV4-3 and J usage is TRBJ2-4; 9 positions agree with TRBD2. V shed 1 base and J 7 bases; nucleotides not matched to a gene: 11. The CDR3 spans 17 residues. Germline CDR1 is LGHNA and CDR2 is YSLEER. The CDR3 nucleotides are TGCGCCAGCAGCCAAGGTCCCGTAGAACTAGCGGGTAACATTCAGTACTTC. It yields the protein CASSQGPVELAGNIQYF.

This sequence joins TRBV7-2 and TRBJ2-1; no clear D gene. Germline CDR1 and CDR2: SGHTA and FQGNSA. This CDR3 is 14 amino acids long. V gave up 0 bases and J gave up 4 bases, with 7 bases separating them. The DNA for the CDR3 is TGTGCCAGCAGCTTAGCCGGGCAGTACAATGAGCAGTTCTTC. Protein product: CASSLAGQYNEQFF. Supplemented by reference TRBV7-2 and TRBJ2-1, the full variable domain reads GAGVSQSPSNKVTEKGKDVELRCDPISGHTALYWYRQSLGQGLEFLIYFQGNSAPDKSGLPSDRFSAERTGGSVSTLTIQRTQQEDSAVYLCASSLAGQYNEQFFGPGTRLTVL.

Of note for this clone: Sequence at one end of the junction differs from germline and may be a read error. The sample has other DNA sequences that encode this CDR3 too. For the CDR3, the DNA is TGTGCCAGCAGTCCAGATACTAGCCTCACAGATACGCAATATTTT. Translation gives CASSPDTSLTDTQYF. This chain joins TRBV11-3 and TRBJ2-3, with D possibly matching TRBD2 (6 bases). The CDR3 is 15 amino acids. The germline gives CDR1 SGHNT, CDR2 YENEEA.

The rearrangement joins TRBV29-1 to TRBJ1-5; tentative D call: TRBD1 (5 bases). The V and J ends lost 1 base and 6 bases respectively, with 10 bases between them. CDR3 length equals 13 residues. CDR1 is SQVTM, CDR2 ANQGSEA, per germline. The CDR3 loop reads CSVEGGFGQPQHF. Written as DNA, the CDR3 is TGCAGCGTTGAAGGGGGCTTTGGTCAGCCCCAGCATTTT.

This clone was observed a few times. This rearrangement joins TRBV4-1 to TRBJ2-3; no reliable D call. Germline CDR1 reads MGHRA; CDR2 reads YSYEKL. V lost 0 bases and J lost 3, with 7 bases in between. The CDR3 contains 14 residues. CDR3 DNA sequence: TGCGCCAGCAGCCAAGACGGTAGAACAGATACGCAGTATTTT. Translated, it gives CASSQDGRTDTQYF.

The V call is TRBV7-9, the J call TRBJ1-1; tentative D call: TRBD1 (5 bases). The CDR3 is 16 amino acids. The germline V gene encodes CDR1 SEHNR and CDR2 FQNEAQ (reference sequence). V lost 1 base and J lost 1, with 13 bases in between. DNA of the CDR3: TGTGCCAGCAGCTTAGGGGCGGGGCGAGAGAACACTGAAGCTTTCTTT. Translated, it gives CASSLGAGRENTEAFF.